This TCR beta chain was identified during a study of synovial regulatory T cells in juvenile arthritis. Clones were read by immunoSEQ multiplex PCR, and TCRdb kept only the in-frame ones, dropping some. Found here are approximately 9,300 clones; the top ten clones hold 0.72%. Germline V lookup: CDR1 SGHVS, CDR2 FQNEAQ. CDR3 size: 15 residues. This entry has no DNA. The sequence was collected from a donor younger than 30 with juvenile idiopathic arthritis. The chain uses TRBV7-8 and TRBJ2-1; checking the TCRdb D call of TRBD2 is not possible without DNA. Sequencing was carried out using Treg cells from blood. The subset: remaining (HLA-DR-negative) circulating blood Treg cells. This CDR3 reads CASSTLGRGADEQFF.